One sample yielded the 18 T cell receptor beta chains listed below, sequenced in a study of blood T cell repertoires in COVID-19. Only in-frame clones appear in the TCRdb table, and some are missing; sequencing was by immunoSEQ multiplex PCR. In the table there are approximately 100,000 clones, about 85% of which are singletons. Source material: peripheral blood. Receptor source: a woman in her 70s with acute or convalescent COVID-19.

The chain couples TRBV6-1 to TRBJ2-5; D is ambiguous. From germline, CDR1 is MNHNS and CDR2 SASEGT. The V end lost 3 bases, the J end lost 2 bases, and 10 bases lay between the germline ends. The CDR3 is 14 residues long. Here the CDR3 reads CASSDAAVQETQYF. CDR3 nucleotide sequence: TGTGCCAGCAGTGATGCGGCGGTACAAGAGACCCAGTACTTC.

V and J are TRBV18 and TRBJ1-5; D is ambiguous. This CDR3 contains 16 residues. The V gene lost 2 bases and the J gene lost 7 bases, with 18 bases spanning the gap. Per the germline V gene, CDR1 is KGHSH and CDR2 is LQKENI. DNA of the CDR3: TGTGCCAGCTCACCAATGCAGGTGGAAACGTTACAGCCCCAGCATTTT. Translating it yields CASSPMQVETLQPQHF.

V is TRBV7-2 and J is TRBJ1-3, with TRBD1 as a possible D gene (5 bases). The CDR3 covers 17 residues. Germline CDR1 and CDR2: SGHTA and FQGNSA. Trimming stripped 5 bases from V and 2 bases from J, with 19 bases between. The chain's CDR3 is CASSPVLVGGAGNTIYF. The CDR3 region has the DNA TGTGCCAGCAGCCCGGTGCTGGTGGGGGGGGCTGGAAACACCATATATTTT. Based on the CDR3 plus reference TRBV7-2 and TRBJ1-3, the full variable domain is GAGVSQSPSNKVTEKGKDVELRCDPISGHTALYWYRQSLGQGLEFLIYFQGNSAPDKSGLPSDRFSAERTGGSVSTLTIQRTQQEDSAVYLCASSPVLVGGAGNTIYFGEGSWLTVV.

This chain links TRBV19 with TRBJ1-4, with D hard to call. CDR3 size: 16 residues. Trimming cost V 4 bases and J 4 bases, with 16 bases left between them. The germline V gene has CDR1 LNHDA and CDR2 SQIVND (reference sequence). CDR3 nucleotide sequence: TGTGCCAGTAGTACAATCACAACGATAATTAATGAAAAACTGTTTTTT. Translation gives CASSTITTIINEKLFF.

CDR3 amino acids: CASSQSGTGVYGYTF. DNA of the CDR3: TGTGCCAGCAGCCAAAGCGGGACAGGGGTCTATGGCTACACCTTC. The chain links TRBV3-1 (or the pseudogene TRBV3-2) to TRBJ1-2; TRBD1 aligns across 10 bases. The CDR3 consists of 15 residues. The J segment lost 4 bases and the V segment lost 2 bases, leaving 4 bases of the junction unmatched. Per germline, CDR1 LGHDT and CDR2 YNNKEL (reference sequence).

In this sample, this clone turned up a few times. The chain has TRBV7-8 and TRBJ1-1, with D perhaps matching TRBD1 (6 bases). The CDR3 consists of 15 residues. Trimming pared 4 bases from V and 3 bases from J, leaving 15 bases between. Germline CDR1 reads SGHVS; CDR2 reads FQNEAQ. The CDR3 region has the DNA TGTGCCAGCAGCTACCCAGGGGCAGGGTACACTGAAGCTTTCTTT. Residues: CASSYPGAGYTEAFF.

The V and J genes are TRBV15 and TRBJ2-3, with 12 bases aligning to TRBD2. Per germline, CDR1 LNHNV and CDR2 YYDKDF (reference sequence). Trimming at V came to 4 bases and at J to 5 bases, leaving 10 bases not matched to a gene. This CDR3 contains 17 residues. CDR3 DNA: TGTGCCACCAGCATTTTTGCTAGCGGGAGGGCTAGAGATACGCAGTATTTT. This encodes CATSIFASGRARDTQYF.

The chain combines TRBV28 with TRBJ2-6, with a tentative D call TRBD1 (6 bases). V was shortened by 1 base and J by 2 bases, with 12 bases between the two germline ends. Germline values: CDR1 MDHEN, CDR2 SYDVKM. The CDR3 covers 17 residues. The CDR3 spells CASSLLVPGAGANVLTF. The CDR3 DNA follows: TGTGCCAGCAGTTTATTGGTCCCAGGGGCTGGGGCCAACGTCCTGACTTTC.

In this sample, this clone turned up a few times. The gene calls are TRBV4-3 and TRBJ1-1; 12 nucleotides agree with TRBD1. Germline-derived CDR1 and CDR2 are LGHNA and YSLEER. This CDR3 has 18 amino acids. After removal of 4 bases from V and 1 base from J, the junction contained 10 bases not matched to a gene. The CDR3 sequence: CASSPSPGQGARNTEAFF. CDR3 nucleotides: TGCGCCAGCAGCCCCTCCCCGGGACAGGGGGCCAGGAACACTGAAGCTTTCTTT.

The rearrangement uses TRBV11-2 and TRBJ1-2, with a possible D match to TRBD1 (6 bases). Germline V gene data show CDR1 as SGHAT and CDR2 as FQNNGV. Trimming took 5 bases from V and 4 from J, leaving 20 bases between them. This CDR3 has 16 residues. For the CDR3, the DNA is TGTGCCAGCAGCCGGAGTCCAGGGGATTTGGGCTATGGCTACACCTTC. It codes for CASSRSPGDLGYGYTF.

Only a few counts were recorded for this clone. This chain links TRBV7-2 with TRBJ1-4; D may be TRBD1 (5 bases). Germline loops: CDR1 SGHTA, CDR2 FQGNSA. The length of the CDR3 is 14 residues. The ends were cut back, 0 bases at V and 13 bases at J, with 15 bases in the middle. The CDR3 loop reads CASSLASGLSRLFF. As DNA, the CDR3 is TGTGCCAGCAGCTTAGCGTCAGGGTTGAGTAGACTGTTTTTT.

The chain couples TRBV19 to TRBJ1-1, with 7 bases that match TRBD1. The trim removed 9 bases at V and 1 base at J, leaving 5 bases unmatched. The CDR3 runs to 13 residues. Germline CDR1 reads LNHDA; CDR2 reads SQIVND (reference sequence). The CDR3 loop reads CASRGAGNTEAFF. The CDR3 bases are TGTGCCAGCAGGGGGGCGGGGAACACTGAAGCTTTCTTT.

The V and J genes are TRBV3-1 (or the pseudogene TRBV3-2) and TRBJ1-3, with D unclear. V lost 0 bases to trimming and J lost 0 bases, with 6 bases between them. In germline, CDR1 is LGHDT, CDR2 YNNKEL (reference sequence). The CDR3 has 15 residues. The CDR3 nucleotides are TGTGCCAGCAGCCAAGAGCCAGGCTCTGGAAACACCATATATTTT. Encoded protein: CASSQEPGSGNTIYF.

The J gene is TRBJ1-2, the V gene TRBV3-1 (or the pseudogene TRBV3-2); a weak D match, TRBD1 (6 bases). This CDR3 comprises 14 residues. V lost 1 base to trimming and J lost 8 bases, with 14 bases between them. Germline CDR1 and CDR2: LGHDT and YNNKEL (reference sequence). The CDR3, as DNA: TGTGCCAGCAGCCAAGGGGCCTATGGGGGCGGCTACACCTTC. Protein product: CASSQGAYGGGYTF.

This chain connects TRBV5-1 to TRBJ2-1, with TRBD2 as a possible D gene (5 bases). The CDR3 has 15 residues. Germline V lookup: CDR1 SGHRS, CDR2 YFSETQ. Deletions cut 0 bases from V and 1 base from J, with 8 bases between. CDR3 in DNA: TGCGCCAGCAGCTTGGTTGGGGAGTCCTACAATGAGCAGTTCTTC. This translates into CASSLVGESYNEQFF.

This chain links TRBV6-2 or TRBV6-3 with TRBJ2-7; tentative D call: TRBD2 (6 bases). V lost 2 bases and J lost 4, with 12 bases in between. CDR1 is MNHEY and CDR2 is SVGEGT in the germline V gene. The CDR3 runs to 14 residues. The CDR3 is CASSYLGLGYEQYV. For the CDR3, the DNA is TGTGCCAGCAGTTACCTGGGACTGGGATACGAGCAGTACGTC.

This chain joins TRBV6-2 or TRBV6-3 and TRBJ2-3, with TRBD2 identical over 12 bases. Unmatched junction bases numbered 16, after V lost 2 bases and J lost 4 bases. From germline, CDR1 is MNHEY and CDR2 SVGEGT. This CDR3 has 20 amino acids. The CDR3 spells CASSYIPASGRDVISDTQYF. The CDR3 nucleotides read TGTGCCAGCAGTTACATCCCCGCTAGCGGGAGGGATGTGATTTCAGATACGCAGTATTTT.

This chain connects TRBV3-1 (or the pseudogene TRBV3-2) to TRBJ2-2, with 8 bases identical to TRBD2. After removal of 0 bases from V and 6 bases from J, the junction contained 3 bases not matched to a gene. Germline V gene lookup returns CDR1 LGHDT and CDR2 YNNKEL (reference sequence). The CDR3 covers 15 residues. The CDR3 region has the DNA TGTGCCAGCAGCCAAGACGGGAGGGGGTCCGGGGAGCTGTTTTTT. Translating it yields CASSQDGRGSGELFF.